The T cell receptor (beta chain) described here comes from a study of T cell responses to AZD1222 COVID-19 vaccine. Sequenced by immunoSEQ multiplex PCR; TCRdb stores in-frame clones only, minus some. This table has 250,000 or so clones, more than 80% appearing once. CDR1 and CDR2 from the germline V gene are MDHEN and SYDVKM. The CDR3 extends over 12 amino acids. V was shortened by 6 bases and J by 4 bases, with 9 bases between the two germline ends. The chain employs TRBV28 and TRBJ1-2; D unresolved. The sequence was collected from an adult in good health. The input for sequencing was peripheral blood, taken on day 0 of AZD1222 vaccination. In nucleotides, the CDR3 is TGTGCCAGCAGCCAGACCCCCTATGGCTACACCTTC. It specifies CASSQTPYGYTF.